This T cell receptor (beta chain) comes out of a study of T cell responses to AZD1222 COVID-19 vaccine. The V end was cut by 1 base, the J end by 7 bases, with 8 bases between. The CDR3 has 13 amino acids. Germline lookup yields CDR1 SGHTA and CDR2 FQGNSA. The study, taken as a whole, reports: Nearly half of the spike-specific TCRs reportedly recognize variant regions that carry no mutations.

Notes on this clone: What it binds is not known.

Second-dose schedules of about 4 or about 12 weeks were combined. Some clones are missing from TCRdb's copy, which holds only in-frame ones; the method was immunoSEQ multiplex PCR. The profile shows 150,000 to 200,000 clones, 85% to 95% of them singletons. The sequence came from an adult who received the AZD1222 COVID-19 vaccine. The genes are TRBV7-2 and TRBJ2-1; no clear D gene. The specimen comprised peripheral blood, sampled 28 days after the second AZD1222 dose. CDR3 DNA: TGTGCCAGCAGCTTAGAGCTGGGGAATGAGCAGTTCTTC. Translating it yields CASSLELGNEQFF. The full variable domain, rest sourced from reference TRBV7-2 and TRBJ2-1, is GAGVSQSPSNKVTEKGKDVELRCDPISGHTALYWYRQSLGQGLEFLIYFQGNSAPDKSGLPSDRFSAERTGGSVSTLTIQRTQQEDSAVYLCASSLELGNEQFFGPGTRLTVL.